The sequence of this T cell receptor (beta chain) was determined in a study of blood T cells in healthy people across ages. Regarding the study as a whole: Donor CMV infection status was unknown, possibly confounding age-related changes in expanded clonotypes. When set beside aged donors, long-lived donors presented more naive CD4+ cells and higher diversity.

With regard to this clonotype: Its antigen is not known.

Germline V gives CDR1 WNHNN, CDR2 SYGVQD (reference sequence). V lost 2 bases and J lost 11, with 15 bases in between. The CDR3 sequence is 13 residues long. Combining a sample-barcoded 5' primer with a J-beta primer mix, a second PCR ran for about 6 to 12 cycles. Researchers report that a template-switch adaptor with 12 random nucleotides tagged each cDNA molecule. MiXCR, run by TCRdb on the 5' RACE reads, gives a single entry per CDR3 protein. In the table there are about 1.7 million distinct CDR3 sequences, about 30% of which are singletons. V usage is TRBV10-1 and J usage is TRBJ2-5; D remains ambiguous. The sample consisted of blood. This TCR was sampled from a woman in her 30s in good health. The CDR3 DNA sequence: TGCGCCAGCAGTGAGAGTAGGCGCTTGGAGCAGTACTTC. Encoded protein: CASSESRRLEQYF.